This is a list of T cell receptor beta chains from one sample in a study of T cells in Graves' hyperthyroidism and ophthalmopathy. TCRdb recomputed calls from the multiplex PCR reads with MiXCR, one row per CDR3 protein. The sample has a few hundred thousand distinct CDR3 sequences, 46% seen once; the top ten hold around 8%. The sample comprised peripheral blood or thyroid tissue (not recorded which). These receptors all come from a woman aged 18-29 years with Graves' hyperthyroidism. Each CDR3 is given with its conserved first and last residue. D genes are given only for firm matches. Clone size is given for some rows only: seen once, a few or many times, or a class if the clone is expanded.

d_call j_call clone_size v_call cdr3_aa cdr3_nt
TRBD2 TRBJ2-3 few TRBV29-1 CSVVRTSGVADTQYF TGCAGCGTTGTGAGGACTAGCGGGGTCGCAGATACGCAGTATTTT
TRBD1 TRBJ1-5 once TRBV29-1 CSVTSRGQADNQPQHF TGCAGCGTCACGTCCCGTGGACAGGCGGACAATCAGCCCCAGCATTTT
. TRBJ2-3 . TRBV7-2 CASSPAWGMTRTDTQYF TGTGCCAGCAGCCCGGCTTGGGGGATGACTCGCACAGATACGCAGTATTTT
. TRBJ2-7 many TRBV9 CASSPQGVEQYF TGTGCCAGCAGCCCGCAAGGGGTCGAGCAGTACTTC
TRBD2 TRBJ2-3 few TRBV20-1 CSATVAGGMTF TGCAGTGCTACAGTTGCGGGAGGGATGACGTTT
TRBD1 TRBJ1-5 few TRBV15 CATSSPRGQADNQPQHF TGTGCCACCAGCAGTCCCCGTGGACAGGCGGACAATCAGCCCCAGCATTTT
TRBD1 TRBJ1-1 few TRBV7-3 CASSPETPGQGNTEAFF TGTGCCAGCAGTCCAGAAACGCCAGGACAGGGGAACACTGAAGCTTTCTTT
TRBD1 TRBJ2-5 few TRBV29-1 CSVGTGSETQYF TGCAGCGTTGGGACAGGGTCAGAGACCCAGTACTTC
. TRBJ2-3 few TRBV7-2 CASSQYPDTQYF TGTGCCAGCAGCCAATACCCAGATACGCAGTATTTT
. TRBJ1-5 . TRBV10-3 CAISERADSNQPQHF TGTGCCATCAGTGAGCGGGCCGATAGCAATCAGCCCCAGCATTTT
TRBD2 TRBJ2-7 few TRBV5-1 CASSSTTHGLAGYEQYF TGCGCCAGCAGCTCCACTACTCACGGACTAGCGGGCTACGAGCAGTACTTC
TRBD1 TRBJ2-3 . TRBV24-1 CATRKTGIETDTQYF TGTGCCACCAGAAAGACAGGGATCGAGACAGATACGCAGTATTTT
. TRBJ2-2 many TRBV10-3 CAISDSRGLTGELFF TGTGCCATCAGCGACTCACGGGGTCTCACCGGGGAGCTGTTTTTT
TRBD1 TRBJ1-1 . TRBV7-9 CAHQGQGNTEAFF TGTGCCCACCAGGGACAGGGGAACACTGAAGCTTTCTTT
. TRBJ1-1 . TRBV7-6 CASSPGRAQLKAFF TGCGCCAGCAGCCCTGGTCGGGCACAGCTGAAAGCTTTCTTT
. TRBJ1-2 many TRBV11-3 CASSSWKGPLTNYGYTF TGTGCCAGCAGCTCCTGGAAGGGTCCGCTCACCAACTATGGCTACACCTTC
. TRBJ1-1 . TRBV2 CASSEGEQPEAFF TGTGCCAGCAGTGAAGGGGAGCAACCTGAAGCTTTCTTT
. TRBJ1-1 . TRBV18 CASSPRGQPNTEAFF TGTGCCAGCTCACCACGCGGCCAGCCGAACACTGAAGCTTTCTTT
. TRBJ1-2 . TRBV9 CASSLNPGHYGYTF TGTGCCAGCAGCCTCAACCCGGGACACTATGGCTACACCTTC
. TRBJ2-5 many TRBV29-1 CSANRDAETQYF TGCAGCGCCAACAGGGACGCCGAGACCCAGTACTTC
. TRBJ1-1 many TRBV7-2 CASSLGIHGFSAFF TGTGCCAGCAGCTTAGGAATCCATGGGTTCTCTGCTTTCTTT
TRBD1 TRBJ1-3 many TRBV12-3/TRBV12-4 CASNTGTGNSGNTIYF TGTGCCAGCAATACTGGGACAGGGAACTCTGGAAACACCATATATTTT
TRBD2 TRBJ2-5 many TRBV11-1 CASSLARLAGMKTQYF TGTGCCAGCAGCTTAGCGAGACTAGCGGGAATGAAGACCCAGTACTTC
. TRBJ1-1 many TRBV5-1 CASSLTGPMNTEAFF TGCGCCAGCAGCCTGACAGGACCCATGAACACTGAAGCTTTCTTT
. TRBJ1-2 many TRBV7-2 CASSLVNAGYTF TGTGCCAGCAGCTTAGTTAACGCTGGCTACACCTTC
TRBD2 TRBJ2-2 few TRBV30 CACRTSANTGELFF TGTGCCTGCCGGACTAGCGCGAACACCGGGGAGCTGTTTTTT
. TRBJ1-6 once TRBV7-9 CASSSWGSPLHF TGTGCCAGCAGCTCATGGGGGTCGCCCCTCCACTTT
. TRBJ2-6 many TRBV2 CASSAASTYSGANVLTF TGTGCCAGCAGTGCGGCCAGTACCTACTCTGGGGCCAACGTCCTGACTTTC
. TRBJ1-2 once TRBV29-1 CSVEDLVYTF TGCAGCGTTGAAGATCTTGTCTACACCTTC
TRBD1 TRBJ1-1 . TRBV27 CASSLVRGTEAFF TGTGCCAGCAGTTTAGTCAGGGGGACTGAAGCTTTCTTT
TRBD1 TRBJ2-5 many TRBV30 CAWSTGERETQYF TGTGCCTGGAGCACAGGGGAACGAGAGACCCAGTACTTC
. TRBJ1-1 . TRBV7-9 CASSYTAGGAEAFF TGTGCCAGCAGCTACACGGCGGGGGGGGCTGAAGCTTTCTTT
TRBD2 TRBJ2-2 many TRBV9 CASSVVRAGDFTGELFF TGTGCCAGCAGCGTAGTTAGGGCGGGAGATTTCACCGGGGAGCTGTTTTTT
. TRBJ1-5 . TRBV29-1 CSVNSPLESNQPQHF TGCAGCGTCAACAGCCCGTTGGAGAGCAATCAGCCCCAGCATTTT
TRBD2 TRBJ2-7 . TRBV15 CATSGAGTSGIAYEQYF TGTGCCACCAGCGGGGCGGGGACTAGCGGGATTGCCTACGAGCAGTACTTC
. TRBJ2-6 many TRBV20-1 CSARDLRDSSGANVLTF TGCAGTGCTAGAGATTTGCGGGACAGCTCTGGGGCCAACGTCCTGACTTTC
. TRBJ1-1 many TRBV7-8 CASSPRAPGLDTEAFF TGTGCCAGCAGCCCCCGGGCCCCAGGGCTAGACACTGAAGCTTTCTTT
TRBD1 TRBJ1-1 many TRBV20-1 CSARDGTGGNSEAFF TGCAGTGCTAGAGACGGGACAGGCGGGAATAGTGAAGCTTTCTTT
. TRBJ2-2 many TRBV5-6 CASSGSRELFF TGTGCCAGCTCCGGGAGCCGGGAGCTGTTTTTT
. TRBJ1-2 . TRBV7-6 CASSLETDFNYGYTF TGTGCCAGCAGCTTAGAGACAGACTTTAACTATGGCTACACCTTC
. TRBJ2-7 . TRBV11-2 CASSLTPTPGTNYEQYF TGTGCCAGCAGTTTAACCCCAACCCCCGGGACCAATTACGAGCAGTACTTC
TRBD1 TRBJ2-2 . TRBV29-1 CSVGTGDPTGELFF TGCAGCGTCGGGACAGGGGATCCGACCGGGGAGCTGTTTTTT
. TRBJ2-5 few TRBV7-7 CASSLAQGETQYF TGTGCTAGCAGCTTAGCGCAGGGGGAGACCCAGTACTTC
TRBD2 TRBJ2-7 many TRBV5-1 CASTLSGRSEQYF TGCGCCAGCACCCTTAGCGGGAGGTCCGAGCAGTACTTC
. TRBJ2-6 many TRBV6-6 CASSYSVGGAGANVLTF TGTGCCAGCAGTTACTCGGTCGGGGGCGCTGGGGCCAACGTCCTGACTTTC
. TRBJ1-6 many TRBV5-4 CASSPPGGSPLHF TGTGCCAGCAGTCCCCCGGGGGGGTCACCCCTCCACTTT
. TRBJ2-3 . TRBV5-1 CASSSGLRTDTQYF TGCGCCAGCAGTTCGGGACTTCGCACAGATACGCAGTATTTT
. TRBJ2-1 few TRBV7-8 CASSPVGNNEQFF TGTGCCAGCAGCCCCGTGGGAAACAATGAGCAGTTCTTC